The clone carrying this T cell receptor (beta chain) was recorded only once. This table comes from immunoSEQ multiplex PCR, and its TCRdb copy is limited to in-frame clones, with some not included. Here the sample spans more than 300,000 clones, 89% being singletons. This record belongs to a study of blood T cell repertoires in COVID-19. Cohorts were determined from participant-reported clinical history. Sequenced input: PBMCs or T cells enriched from blood (not recorded which). The clonotype was recovered from a woman in her twenties or thirties who had recovered from COVID-19.

CDR3 in amino acids: CASSLNPPESGELFF. The CDR3 coding sequence is TGTGCCAGCAGCTTAAATCCCCCGGAGAGCGGGGAGCTGTTTTTT. The V gene is TRBV7-9, the J gene TRBJ2-2; D not resolved. Per the germline V gene, CDR1 is SEHNR and CDR2 is FQNEAQ (reference sequence). The CDR3 is 15 amino acids. V was cut by 2 bases and J by 7 bases, with 14 bases left in between.